The rows below give T cell receptor beta chains drawn from one sample of a study of CD8+CD57+ T cells in acquired aplastic anemia. TCRdb reanalysed the reads using MiXCR and keeps one entry per CDR3 protein. The data contain roughly 180,000 distinct CDR3 sequences, around 50% of them singletons. Sequencing input: sorted CD4+, CD8+, or CD8+CD57+ T cells (not recorded which) from PBMCs. Receptor source: a human donor with aplastic anemia. Both conserved end residues are part of each CDR3. A D gene is named only where the DNA matches it firmly. A clone size is listed for some rows: how often the clone was seen (once, few, many), or a class if it is expanded.

-	many	TRBV10-3	TRBJ2-1	CAISDGGDKKNEQFF	TGTGCCATCAGTGATGGGGGGGACAAAAAGAATGAGCAGTTCTTC
-	few	TRBV2	TRBJ2-1	CVLRPGARTYNEQFF	TGTGTACTGCGCCCGGGGGCGCGCACCTACAATGAGCAGTTCTTC
-	-	TRBV29-1	TRBJ2-7	CSVEVPSNEQYF	TGCAGCGTTGAAGTTCCGAGCAACGAGCAGTACTTC
-	many	TRBV5-1	TRBJ1-4	CASSPSATNEKLFF	TGCGCCAGCAGCCCCTCCGCAACTAATGAAAAACTGTTTTTT
-	few	TRBV7-2	TRBJ2-7	CASSRDEVEQYF	TGTGCCAGCAGCCGGGACGAGGTAGAGCAGTACTTC
TRBD2	many	TRBV20-1	TRBJ2-1	CSARDWRGSNNEQFF	TGCAGTGCTAGAGATTGGCGGGGGAGCAACAATGAGCAGTTCTTC
TRBD1	-	TRBV10-2	TRBJ2-3	CAGSEWAGQVATDTQYF	TGCGCCGGCAGTGAGTGGGCGGGACAGGTGGCAACAGATACGCAGTATTTT
-	few	TRBV19	TRBJ1-6	CASSIGLYSPLHF	TGTGCCAGTAGTATAGGGTTATATTCACCCCTCCACTTT
-	many	TRBV7-6	TRBJ1-1	CASSLEENTEAFF	TGTGCCAGCAGCTTAGAGGAGAACACTGAAGCTTTCTTT
-	many	TRBV7-6	TRBJ2-5	CASSPRGGGPGGQETQYF	TGTGCCAGCAGCCCCAGGGGGGGCGGTCCGGGGGGACAAGAGACCCAGTACTTC
TRBD1	-	TRBV14	TRBJ2-7	CASSQDRKGGPPYEQYF	TGTGCCAGCAGCCAAGATAGGAAAGGGGGCCCCCCCTACGAGCAGTACTTC
TRBD2	few	TRBV7-2	TRBJ2-3	CASRASGADTQYF	TGTGCCAGCAGGGCTAGCGGAGCAGATACGCAGTATTTT
TRBD1	-	TRBV29-1	TRBJ1-1	CSVHSGGTHSEAFF	TGCAGCGTACATTCAGGGGGTACGCACTCAGAAGCTTTCTTT
-	-	TRBV7-6	TRBJ1-1	CASSLGGLEAFF	TGTGCCAGCAGCTTAGGGGGGCTTGAAGCTTTCTTT
-	few	TRBV11-2	TRBJ2-2	CASSSSVELFF	TGTGCCAGCAGCTCCTCCGTGGAGCTGTTTTTT
-	many	TRBV20-1	TRBJ2-1	CSAPREGEAHNEQFF	TGCAGTGCACCGAGGGAGGGGGAGGCCCACAATGAGCAGTTCTTC
-	-	TRBV2	TRBJ1-6	CASSEEMLGNSPLHF	TGTGCCAGCAGTGAGGAAATGCTGGGTAATTCACCCCTCCACTTT
-	-	TRBV7-9	TRBJ2-7	CASSLGPATYEQYF	TGTGCCAGCAGCTTAGGCCCAGCGACGTACGAGCAGTACTTC
TRBD2	many	TRBV2	TRBJ2-3	CASRSDGGAADTQYF	TGTGCCAGCAGGTCCGACGGGGGGGCCGCAGATACGCAGTATTTT
TRBD2	-	TRBV29-1	TRBJ2-7	CSAGREGLYEQYF	TGCAGCGCCGGGCGGGAGGGATTGTACGAGCAGTACTTC
TRBD1	few	TRBV10-3	TRBJ1-1	CAISGTGKSTEAFF	TGTGCCATCAGTGGGACAGGGAAGTCAACTGAAGCTTTCTTT
TRBD1	many	TRBV2	TRBJ2-7	CASRRGQGDGEQYF	TGTGCCAGCAGGAGGGGACAGGGGGATGGCGAGCAGTACTTC
-	many	TRBV4-2	TRBJ2-1	CASSLRWGSYNEQFF	TGTGCCAGCAGCCTCAGGTGGGGATCCTACAATGAGCAGTTCTTC
-	few	TRBV18	TRBJ2-7	CASSPDRVNEQYF	TGTGCCAGCTCACCAGATAGGGTAAACGAGCAGTACTTC